This is a list of T cell receptor beta chains from one sample in a study of breast tumors, draining lymph nodes, adjacent tissues. A single record per CDR3 protein comes from TCRdb applying MiXCR to the multiplex PCR reads. The table records some 120,000 distinct CDR3 sequences, 21% of them present only once. What was sequenced was axillary lymph node tissue. The receptors were sampled from a female donor with breast cancer. Some clones in this sample may be carry-over from other donors' samples. Each CDR3 is given with its conserved first and last residue. Fields, in order: clone size, V gene, D gene, J gene, CDR3 length, CDR3 DNA, CDR3 protein. The D gene is left open where the match is weak. Part of the rows lack a size; the others show once, few, many or a class for expanded clones.

abundance: many
v_gene: TRBV18
d_gene: TRBD2
j_gene: TRBJ2-1
len: 15
CDR3nt: TGTGCCAGCTCACCGAGTAAAGGGAGGGCCTATGAGCAGTTCTTC
CDR3aa: CASSPSKGRAYEQFF

abundance: NA
v_gene: TRBV28
d_gene: NA
j_gene: TRBJ2-5
len: 15
CDR3nt: TGTGCCAGCAGTTCGATTGTCCGGGGCTGGGAGACCCAGTACTTC
CDR3aa: CASSSIVRGWETQYF

abundance: many
v_gene: TRBV2
d_gene: NA
j_gene: TRBJ1-2
len: 11
CDR3nt: TGTGCCAGCAGTGAAGCTCTTGGCTACACCTTC
CDR3aa: CASSEALGYTF

abundance: many
v_gene: TRBV7-3
d_gene: TRBD2
j_gene: TRBJ2-2
len: 15
CDR3nt: TGTGCCAGCAGCCGACTAGCGGGGAACACCGGGGAGCTGTTTTTT
CDR3aa: CASSRLAGNTGELFF

abundance: few
v_gene: TRBV7-9
d_gene: NA
j_gene: TRBJ1-2
len: 16
CDR3nt: TGTGCCAGCAGCTCCTTGGCGGGGTATGGAAACTATGGCCACACCTTC
CDR3aa: CASSSLAGYGNYGHTF

abundance: NA
v_gene: TRBV5-5
d_gene: NA
j_gene: TRBJ1-5
len: 17
CDR3nt: TGTGCCAGCAGTCCGCGTGGGGGGTTTGGTTTCGATCAGCCCCAGCATTTT
CDR3aa: CASSPRGGFGFDQPQHF

abundance: many
v_gene: TRBV6-1
d_gene: NA
j_gene: TRBJ2-7
len: 13
CDR3nt: TGTGCCAGCAGTATAGGACAGTCCTACGAGCAGTACTTC
CDR3aa: CASSIGQSYEQYF

abundance: many
v_gene: TRBV7-2
d_gene: TRBD1
j_gene: TRBJ1-4
len: 14
CDR3nt: TGTGCCAGCAGCTCCGGGACAGGAAATGAAAAACTGTTTTTT
CDR3aa: CASSSGTGNEKLFF

abundance: NA
v_gene: TRBV6-1
d_gene: NA
j_gene: TRBJ2-2
len: 14
CDR3nt: TGTGCCAGCAGGGGTTGGACGGAGGCTGGGGAGCTGTTTTTT
CDR3aa: CASRGWTEAGELFF

abundance: NA
v_gene: TRBV20-1
d_gene: TRBD2
j_gene: TRBJ2-7
len: 16
CDR3nt: TGCAGTGCCCCCCCCCCCCAGCGGGGCCCTAGGAACGAGCAGTACTTC
CDR3aa: CSAPPPQRGPRNEQYF

abundance: few
v_gene: TRBV19
d_gene: TRBD1
j_gene: TRBJ1-2
len: 13
CDR3nt: TGTGCCAGTAGTTTTTCCAGGGGGAGAGGCTACACCTTC
CDR3aa: CASSFSRGRGYTF

abundance: many
v_gene: TRBV29-1
d_gene: TRBD2
j_gene: TRBJ2-3
len: 15
CDR3nt: TGCAGCGTTGGACGCGGGGGATTAAACACAGATACGCAGTATTTT
CDR3aa: CSVGRGGLNTDTQYF

abundance: many
v_gene: TRBV2
d_gene: TRBD2
j_gene: TRBJ2-2
len: 14
CDR3nt: TGTGCCAGATCGGGAGGGCCGAACACCGGGGAGCTGTTTTTT
CDR3aa: CARSGGPNTGELFF

abundance: NA
v_gene: TRBV25-1
d_gene: NA
j_gene: TRBJ2-5
len: 13
CDR3nt: TGTGCCAGCAGTGAAGGCGGGCGAGAGACCCAGTACTTC
CDR3aa: CASSEGGRETQYF

abundance: NA
v_gene: TRBV12-3/TRBV12-4
d_gene: TRBD2
j_gene: TRBJ2-5
len: 13
CDR3nt: TGTGCCAGCCGATGTCTAGCGGGCGAGACCCAGTACTTC
CDR3aa: CASRCLAGETQYF

abundance: many
v_gene: TRBV6-1
d_gene: NA
j_gene: TRBJ2-2
len: 13
CDR3nt: TGTGCCAGCAGTGACCAGACGGCCGGGGAGCTGTTTTTT
CDR3aa: CASSDQTAGELFF

abundance: many
v_gene: TRBV20-1
d_gene: NA
j_gene: TRBJ2-7
len: 12
CDR3nt: TGCAGTGCTAGGGGGGGTCCCTACGAGCAGTACTTC
CDR3aa: CSARGGPYEQYF

abundance: many
v_gene: TRBV13
d_gene: NA
j_gene: TRBJ1-2
len: 15
CDR3nt: TGTGCCAGCAGCTTAGGCCCGCAGGGAGGGTATGGCTACACCTTC
CDR3aa: CASSLGPQGGYGYTF

abundance: many
v_gene: TRBV9
d_gene: NA
j_gene: TRBJ1-3
len: 15
CDR3nt: TGTGCCAGCAGCGTAGGTGGCAACTCTGGAAACACCATATATTTT
CDR3aa: CASSVGGNSGNTIYF

abundance: many
v_gene: TRBV9
d_gene: TRBD2
j_gene: TRBJ2-3
len: 16
CDR3nt: TGTGCCAGCAGCGGACGGACTAGCATGCATCCAGATACGCAGTATTTT
CDR3aa: CASSGRTSMHPDTQYF

abundance: many
v_gene: TRBV19
d_gene: NA
j_gene: TRBJ1-2
len: 15
CDR3nt: TGTGCCAGTAGTCCGACATCCTGGGTTAACTATGGCTACACCTTC
CDR3aa: CASSPTSWVNYGYTF

abundance: many
v_gene: TRBV9
d_gene: NA
j_gene: TRBJ2-1
len: 16
CDR3nt: TGTGCCAGCAGCGTAGACGGGGCTCCTTCCTACAATGAGCAGTTCTTC
CDR3aa: CASSVDGAPSYNEQFF

abundance: many
v_gene: TRBV28
d_gene: NA
j_gene: TRBJ1-3
len: 16
CDR3nt: TGTGCCAGCAGTGGCGACAAAGTCACCTCTGGAAACACCATATATTTT
CDR3aa: CASSGDKVTSGNTIYF

abundance: many
v_gene: TRBV7-8
d_gene: TRBD2
j_gene: TRBJ2-7
len: 14
CDR3nt: TGTGCCAGCAGCGATAGCGGGAGGGCCGGCGAGCAGTACTTC
CDR3aa: CASSDSGRAGEQYF

abundance: many
v_gene: TRBV7-2
d_gene: NA
j_gene: TRBJ2-1
len: 15
CDR3nt: TGTGCCAGCAATGGGGGGCCTAGCTCCTACAATGAGCAGTTCTTC
CDR3aa: CASNGGPSSYNEQFF

abundance: many
v_gene: TRBV20-1
d_gene: NA
j_gene: TRBJ1-5
len: 13
CDR3nt: TGCAGTGCTAGAGTTAGGGTAGATCAGCCCCAGCATTTT
CDR3aa: CSARVRVDQPQHF

abundance: many
v_gene: TRBV19
d_gene: NA
j_gene: TRBJ1-5
len: 14
CDR3nt: TGTGCCAGTAGTATTACAGGTGATAATCAGCCCCAGCATTTT
CDR3aa: CASSITGDNQPQHF

abundance: NA
v_gene: TRBV5-6
d_gene: NA
j_gene: TRBJ2-5
len: 12
CDR3nt: TGTGCCAGCAGTTTCGACCTAGAGACCCAGTACTTC
CDR3aa: CASSFDLETQYF

abundance: NA
v_gene: TRBV28
d_gene: NA
j_gene: TRBJ2-4
len: 18
CDR3nt: TGTGCCAGCAGTTTATCGTTAACGGGGGCGAAGGCCAAAAACATTCAGTACTTC
CDR3aa: CASSLSLTGAKAKNIQYF

abundance: few
v_gene: TRBV28
d_gene: TRBD1
j_gene: TRBJ1-2
len: 15
CDR3nt: TGTGCCAGCAGTTTATCCGGACAGGATATCTATGGCTACACCTTC
CDR3aa: CASSLSGQDIYGYTF

abundance: many
v_gene: TRBV15
d_gene: NA
j_gene: TRBJ2-7
len: 16
CDR3nt: TGTGCCACCAGCAGACCTTACAGGGATGAATCCTACGAGCAGTACTTC
CDR3aa: CATSRPYRDESYEQYF

abundance: many
v_gene: TRBV20-1
d_gene: NA
j_gene: TRBJ1-5
len: 13
CDR3nt: TGCAGTGCTAGTCCCCGGGGCAATCAGCCCCAGCATTTT
CDR3aa: CSASPRGNQPQHF

abundance: few
v_gene: TRBV20-1
d_gene: NA
j_gene: TRBJ1-1
len: 13
CDR3nt: TGCAGTCCTACTGATCGGATGAACACTGAAGCTTTCTTT
CDR3aa: CSPTDRMNTEAFF

abundance: many
v_gene: TRBV5-1
d_gene: NA
j_gene: TRBJ1-4
len: 14
CDR3nt: TGCGCCAGCAGCTACAGCCCAACTAATGAAAAACTGTTTTTT
CDR3aa: CASSYSPTNEKLFF

abundance: many
v_gene: TRBV15
d_gene: TRBD2
j_gene: TRBJ2-3
len: 16
CDR3nt: TGTGCCACCAGCAGAGGGGCTAGCGGGACCACAGATACGCAGTATTTT
CDR3aa: CATSRGASGTTDTQYF

abundance: many
v_gene: TRBV6-1
d_gene: NA
j_gene: TRBJ2-7
len: 14
CDR3nt: TGTGCCAGCAGGTACGGTACAGTTTCCTACGAGCAGTACTTC
CDR3aa: CASRYGTVSYEQYF

abundance: many
v_gene: TRBV2
d_gene: NA
j_gene: TRBJ2-3
len: 14
CDR3nt: TGTGCCAGCAGCCTTACCTGGGGTACAGATACGCAGTATTTT
CDR3aa: CASSLTWGTDTQYF

abundance: NA
v_gene: TRBV3-1
d_gene: TRBD1
j_gene: TRBJ1-4
len: 16
CDR3nt: TGTGCCAGCAGCCAGCTAGCAGGGGGACCTAATGAAAAACTGTTTTTT
CDR3aa: CASSQLAGGPNEKLFF

abundance: many
v_gene: TRBV6-2/TRBV6-3
d_gene: NA
j_gene: TRBJ1-4
len: 11
CDR3nt: TGTGCCAGCACCCTCGGATCGAGGACGTTTTTT
CDR3aa: CASTLGSRTFF

abundance: many
v_gene: TRBV27
d_gene: NA
j_gene: TRBJ2-7
len: 14
CDR3nt: TGTGCCAGCAGTTTTCAGGGTGCTTCCTACGAGCAGTACTTC
CDR3aa: CASSFQGASYEQYF

abundance: many
v_gene: TRBV24-1
d_gene: TRBD2
j_gene: TRBJ2-3
len: 17
CDR3nt: TGTGCCACCTCAGGACAGCTTCCCGGGACTAGCCCAGATACGCAGTATTTT
CDR3aa: CATSGQLPGTSPDTQYF

abundance: many
v_gene: TRBV20-1
d_gene: TRBD2
j_gene: TRBJ2-1
len: 17
CDR3nt: TGCAGTGCAACCGAGATTTTAGCGGGGAGCTCCTACAATGAGCAGTTCTTC
CDR3aa: CSATEILAGSSYNEQFF

abundance: many
v_gene: TRBV12-3/TRBV12-4
d_gene: NA
j_gene: TRBJ2-1
len: 15
CDR3nt: TGTGCCAGCAGCCTCTTCGGGGGCAGCTACAATGAGCAGTTCTTC
CDR3aa: CASSLFGGSYNEQFF

abundance: many
v_gene: TRBV24-1
d_gene: TRBD1
j_gene: TRBJ2-5
len: 15
CDR3nt: TGTGCCACAAGCCATACACAGGGGTACCAAGAGACCCAGTACTTC
CDR3aa: CATSHTQGYQETQYF

abundance: many
v_gene: TRBV19
d_gene: TRBD2
j_gene: TRBJ2-3
len: 15
CDR3nt: TGTGCCAGTAGTTTCACCGGGACTAGCGGGGATACGCAGTATTTT
CDR3aa: CASSFTGTSGDTQYF

abundance: many
v_gene: TRBV25-1
d_gene: TRBD1
j_gene: TRBJ1-2
len: 16
CDR3nt: TGTGCCAGCAGTGGAAGTGGGGACAGGAAGAGTGACGGCTACACCTTC
CDR3aa: CASSGSGDRKSDGYTF

abundance: NA
v_gene: TRBV27
d_gene: NA
j_gene: TRBJ2-3
len: 17
CDR3nt: TGTGCCAGCAGTCCCCCTCCGGGGGACTGGGGCACAGATACGCAGTATTTT
CDR3aa: CASSPPPGDWGTDTQYF

abundance: many
v_gene: TRBV29-1
d_gene: NA
j_gene: TRBJ1-2
len: 15
CDR3nt: TGCAGCTTCAAGCCTGGGGCAGATCCTAACTATGGCTACACCTTC
CDR3aa: CSFKPGADPNYGYTF

abundance: few
v_gene: TRBV5-1
d_gene: TRBD2
j_gene: TRBJ2-1
len: 16
CDR3nt: TGCGCCAGCAGCTTGGGGGGACTAGGTCCCTACAATGAGCAGTTCTTC
CDR3aa: CASSLGGLGPYNEQFF

abundance: many
v_gene: TRBV30
d_gene: NA
j_gene: TRBJ2-7
len: 11
CDR3nt: TGTGCCTGGAGCGGGCGCCACGAGCAGTACTTC
CDR3aa: CAWSGRHEQYF

abundance: many
v_gene: TRBV3-1
d_gene: NA
j_gene: TRBJ2-1
len: 12
CDR3nt: TGTGCCAGCAGCCACGGGGGTTCTGAGCAGTTCTTC
CDR3aa: CASSHGGSEQFF

abundance: few
v_gene: TRBV11-2
d_gene: TRBD2
j_gene: TRBJ2-1
len: 15
CDR3nt: TGTGCCAGCAGCTTAGCGGGGACTAGCAGTTTGGAGCGGTTCTTC
CDR3aa: CASSLAGTSSLERFF

abundance: NA
v_gene: TRBV7-2
d_gene: NA
j_gene: TRBJ1-5
len: 15
CDR3nt: TGTGCCAGCAGCTTCGGGTGGGGGGGGAGCGAGCCCCAGCATTTT
CDR3aa: CASSFGWGGSEPQHF